These 20 T cell receptor beta chains came from one sample sequenced in a study of control samples from healthy donors and cancer patients. Libraries were prepared by immunoSEQ multiplex PCR; TCRdb keeps only in-frame clonotypes and omits some of them. Here the sample spans about 160,000 clones, 70% to 90% being singletons. The sample was blood. The receptors derive from a man in his thirties or forties in good health.

The rearrangement links TRBV5-1 to TRBJ2-1, with TRBD2 as a possible D gene (5 bases). Trimming removed 5 bases from V and 4 bases from J, with 10 bases in between. The CDR3 has 13 residues. The germline V gene encodes CDR1 SGHRS and CDR2 YFSETQ. In DNA, the CDR3 is TGCGCCAGCAGGGACCCGGGGTACAATGAGCAGTTCTTC. It codes for CASRDPGYNEQFF.

The V call is TRBV11-3, the J call TRBJ2-1, with D tentatively TRBD1 or TRBD2 (5 bases each). V lost 1 base and J 10 bases, leaving 11 bases between the germline ends. CDR1 is SGHNT and CDR2 is YENEEA in the germline V gene. The CDR3 contains 13 residues. CDR3 nucleotide sequence: TGTGCCAGCAGCTTAGGGGGGACCGTCGAGCAGTTCTTC. Amino acid sequence: CASSLGGTVEQFF.

Here the CDR3 DNA reads TGTGCCAGCAAGGGGGTCTCTGGGGCCAACGTCCTGACTTTC. Translation: CASKGVSGANVLTF. The chain recombines TRBV6-5 with TRBJ2-6; the D gene is possibly TRBD1 (6 bases). V dropped 7 bases and J dropped 0 bases, with 7 bases sitting between them. From germline, CDR1 is MNHEY and CDR2 SVGAGI. The CDR3 sequence is 14 residues long.

A word on this clone: This CDR3 is also generated by other DNA sequences in the sample. V is TRBV7-9 and J is TRBJ1-1; unclear D gene. In germline, CDR1 is SEHNR, CDR2 FQNEAQ (reference sequence). CDR3 length: 14 residues. Trimming shortened V by 0 bases and J by 0 bases, and 5 bases separated the two germline ends. CDR3 in DNA: TGTGCCAGCAGCTTAGCCGGGTTGAACACTGAAGCTTTCTTT. It yields the protein CASSLAGLNTEAFF.

V gene TRBV28 combines with J gene TRBJ2-4; 8 bases agree with TRBD1. The germline V gene encodes CDR1 MDHEN and CDR2 SYDVKM. The CDR3 covers 15 residues. The ends lost 6 bases at V and 8 bases at J; junction bases unmatched: 12. This CDR3 reads CASRGRQGQVDIQYF. The DNA of the CDR3 is TGTGCCAGCAGGGGAAGACAGGGGCAGGTGGACATTCAGTACTTC.

The V call is TRBV7-2, the J call TRBJ2-6; D call uncertain. The CDR3 is 16 amino acids. Deletions cut 0 bases from V and 5 bases from J, with 11 bases between. The germline CDR1 and CDR2 sequences are SGHTA and FQGNSA. CDR3 loop: CASSLARWGWANVLTF. The CDR3 nucleotides are TGTGCCAGCAGCTTAGCGCGATGGGGATGGGCCAACGTCCTGACTTTC.

The rearrangement uses TRBV18 and TRBJ2-5; tentatively, D is TRBD1 (6 bases). V lost 3 bases and J lost 5, with 10 bases in between. CDR3 length: 13 amino acids. CDR1 and CDR2 (germline): KGHSH, LQKENI. The CDR3 DNA sequence: TGTGCCAGCTCACCGGGGGCAGTCGAGACCCAGTACTTC. Amino acids: CASSPGAVETQYF.

This chain links TRBV20-1 with TRBJ1-2; tentative D call: TRBD1 (5 bases). The CDR3 covers 11 residues. Trimming removed 6 bases at V and 7 bases at J, with 12 bases between. Germline V gene lookup returns CDR1 DFQATT and CDR2 SNEGSKA (reference sequence). In DNA, the CDR3 is TGCAGTGCCCGGCGGGACTTTGGCTACACCTTC. It codes for CSARRDFGYTF.

Worth noting for this clone: Other DNA sequences of this sample code for an identical CDR3. The genes are TRBV7-2 and TRBJ2-1; 14 bases agree with TRBD2. The CDR3 spans 15 residues. J was trimmed by 7 bases and V by 1 base; bases with no gene match: 0. CDR1 SGHTA and CDR2 FQGNSA come from the germline V gene. The CDR3 loop is CASSLGLAGGNEQFF. The DNA of the CDR3 is TGTGCCAGCAGCTTAGGACTAGCGGGGGGGAATGAGCAGTTCTTC. Combining the CDR3 with reference TRBV7-2 and TRBJ2-1 gives the whole variable domain GAGVSQSPSNKVTEKGKDVELRCDPISGHTALYWYRQSLGQGLEFLIYFQGNSAPDKSGLPSDRFSAERTGGSVSTLTIQRTQQEDSAVYLCASSLGLAGGNEQFFGPGTRLTVL.

The chain joins TRBV6-1 to TRBJ1-5; D is uncertain. In germline, CDR1 is MNHNS, CDR2 SASEGT. V lost 1 base and J 7 bases, leaving 14 bases between the germline ends. The CDR3 has 15 amino acids. CDR3 sequence: CASSEEDLWNQPQHF. In DNA, the CDR3 is TGTGCCAGCAGTGAAGAGGACCTTTGGAACCAGCCCCAGCATTTT.

This clone was counted a single time. The V gene is TRBV2, the J gene TRBJ2-7; D gene ambiguous. The CDR3 loop spans 13 amino acids. The germline V gene has CDR1 SNHLY and CDR2 FYNNEI. The germline V and J ends were trimmed by 3 bases and 0 bases, with 6 bases remaining between them. The CDR3 DNA is TGTGCCAGCAGTGATTTGGGCTCCTACGAGCAGTACTTC. Protein sequence: CASSDLGSYEQYF.

The J gene is TRBJ2-5, the V gene TRBV6-2 or TRBV6-3; maybe TRBD1 (6 bases). In germline, CDR1 is MNHEY, CDR2 SVGEGT. Trimming cost V 2 bases and J 5 bases, with 21 bases left between them. The CDR3 is 17 amino acids. The CDR3 region is CASSYPGTTSSGETQYF. The CDR3 DNA reads TGTGCCAGCAGTTACCCGGGGACAACTAGTTCGGGGGAGACCCAGTACTTC.

The chain has TRBV29-1 and TRBJ1-1; D call uncertain. The length of the CDR3 is 14 residues. Germline assignment: CDR1 SQVTM and CDR2 ANQGSEA. Trimming pared 4 bases from V and 0 bases from J, leaving 12 bases between. In DNA form, the CDR3 reads TGCAGCGTTGTGGTTCGGGGTCTGAACACTGAAGCTTTCTTT. This gives the protein CSVVVRGLNTEAFF.

The V and J genes are TRBV9 and TRBJ1-2, with D possibly TRBD1 on 6 matching bases. The V gene lost 4 bases and the J gene lost 8 bases, with 15 bases spanning the gap. The length of the CDR3 is 13 residues. The germline V gene encodes CDR1 SGDLS and CDR2 YYNGEE. CDR3 in amino acids: CASSQGGSEGYTF. The CDR3, as DNA: TGTGCCAGCAGCCAAGGGGGAAGTGAAGGCTACACCTTC.

The CDR3 DNA sequence: TGTGCCAGCAGTTACTCATCGACTAGCGGGGCTGAGTTCTTC. Translation: CASSYSSTSGAEFF. The chain employs TRBV6-2 or TRBV6-3 and TRBJ2-1, with 11 bases that match TRBD2. Germline V gene lookup returns CDR1 MNHEY and CDR2 SVGEGT. The V and J ends lost 0 bases and 14 bases, in that order; junction bases with no gene match: 6. This CDR3 has 14 amino acids.

The chain joins TRBV5-4 to TRBJ1-4, with 8 positions matching TRBD1. Germline lookup yields CDR1 SGHNT and CDR2 YYREEE (reference sequence). The CDR3 loop spans 18 amino acids. Trimming cost V 4 bases and J 0 bases; bases outside gene matches: 11. The CDR3 sequence: CASSRGGQEGATNEKLFF. CDR3 nucleotide sequence: TGTGCCAGCAGCCGCGGGGGACAGGAGGGGGCAACTAATGAAAAACTGTTTTTT.

The V call is TRBV7-9, the J call TRBJ2-7, with 8 positions matching TRBD1. Germline CDR1 SEHNR, CDR2 FQNEAQ (reference sequence). The J segment lost 13 bases and the V segment lost 5 bases, leaving 16 bases of the junction unmatched. The CDR3 contains 14 residues. CDR3 protein: CASSPATGVPRRYF. The DNA of the CDR3 is TGTGCCAGCAGCCCGGCGACAGGGGTCCCCAGACGATACTTC.

V usage is TRBV5-8 and J usage is TRBJ1-6, with TRBD1 as a possible D gene (5 bases). Trimming removed 2 bases at V and 7 bases at J, with 28 bases between. The CDR3 has 20 amino acids. The germline CDR1 and CDR2 sequences are SGHTS and YDEGEE. CDR3 amino acids: CASSFVSGPHDGVVNSPLHF. In nucleotides, the CDR3 is TGTGCCAGCAGCTTTGTTTCGGGACCTCACGACGGAGTAGTAAATTCACCCCTCCACTTT.

The genes are TRBV27 and TRBJ1-4; D gene unclear. The V end lost 6 bases, the J end lost 8 bases, and 16 bases lay between the germline ends. Germline V gene data show CDR1 as MNHEY and CDR2 as SMNVEV (reference sequence). The CDR3 has 14 amino acids. CDR3 DNA: TGTGCCAGCAGATCGGAGGGTTTTGAGGAAAAACTGTTTTTT. It codes for CASRSEGFEEKLFF.

In this sample, this clone turned up a few times. This rearrangement joins TRBV27 to TRBJ1-5; possible D gene TRBD1, 5 bases. Germline V CDR1 and CDR2: MNHEY, SMNVEV (reference sequence). V was trimmed by 2 bases and J by 6 bases, leaving 14 bases between them. The CDR3 is 15 amino acids. CDR3 region: CASSLRGVLGQPQHF. The DNA for the CDR3 is TGTGCCAGCAGTTTAAGGGGCGTTTTAGGTCAGCCCCAGCATTTT.